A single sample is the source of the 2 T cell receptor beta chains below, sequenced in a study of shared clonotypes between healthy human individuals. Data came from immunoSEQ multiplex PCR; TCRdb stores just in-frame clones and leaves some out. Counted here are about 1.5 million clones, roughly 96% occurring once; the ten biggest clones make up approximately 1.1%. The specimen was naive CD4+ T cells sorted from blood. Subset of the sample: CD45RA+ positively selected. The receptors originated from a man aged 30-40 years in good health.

The CDR3 is CASSPPDSTEAFF. The CDR3 DNA reads as TGTGCCAGCTCACCACCGGATTCAACTGAAGCTTTCTTT. The chain recombines TRBV18 with TRBJ1-1, with D unresolved. Deletions cut 0 bases from V and 5 bases from J, with 7 bases between. The CDR3 is 13 amino acids. Per the germline V gene, CDR1 is KGHSH and CDR2 is LQKENI.

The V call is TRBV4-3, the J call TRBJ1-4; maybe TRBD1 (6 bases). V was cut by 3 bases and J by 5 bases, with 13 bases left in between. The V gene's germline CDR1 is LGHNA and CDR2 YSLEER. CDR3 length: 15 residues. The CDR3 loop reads CASSQLGGVNEKLFF. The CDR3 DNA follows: TGCGCCAGCAGCCAGCTAGGGGGAGTAAATGAAAAACTGTTTTTT.